The sample holds a few counts of the clone carrying this TCR beta chain. The antigen is unknown. This entry belongs to a study of beta chain features in type 1 diabetes. Across the study: Patients did not differ from healthy donors in age, gender or cell yield.

The CDR3 sequence is 12 residues long. CDR1 and CDR2 (germline): GTSNPN, SVGIG (reference sequence). V lost 5 bases and J lost 8, with 15 bases in between. Study results and caveats: Resolution of whether HLA type affects TCRB rearrangement was not achieved here. Across all four CD4+ subsets, people with type 1 diabetes showed modestly shorter TCRB CDR3s. The similarity of naive, central memory and Treg TCRB repertoires appeared greater among patients than among healthy donors.

One heparinised blood draw averaging around 100 mL was given by each donor. The investigators reverse transcribed all of the isolated RNA, so they sequenced expressed TCRB transcripts. Data came from immunoSEQ multiplex PCR; TCRdb stores just in-frame clones and leaves some out. This sample carries 240,000 or so clones, around 14% of them seen once, and the ten largest clones take roughly 0.02%. The receptor was isolated from a young man with type 1 diabetes. Material: naive CD4+ T cells from blood. This chain links TRBV30 with TRBJ1-2; possibly TRBD1 for D (5 bases). The CDR3 loop reads CAWDDRRNGYTF. In nucleotides, the CDR3 is TGTGCCTGGGATGACAGACGGAACGGCTACACCTTC.